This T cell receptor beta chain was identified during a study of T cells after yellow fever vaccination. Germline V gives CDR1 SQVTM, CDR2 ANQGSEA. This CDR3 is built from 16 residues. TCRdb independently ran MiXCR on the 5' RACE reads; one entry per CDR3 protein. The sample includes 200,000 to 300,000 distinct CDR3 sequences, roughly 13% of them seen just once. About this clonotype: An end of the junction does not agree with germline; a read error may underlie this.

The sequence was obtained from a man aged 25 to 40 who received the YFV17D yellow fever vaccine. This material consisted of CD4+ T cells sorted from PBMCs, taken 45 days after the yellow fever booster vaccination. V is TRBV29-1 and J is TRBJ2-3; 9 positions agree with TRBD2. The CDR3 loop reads CSVDLAGPSHTDMQYF. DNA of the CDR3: TGCAGCGTTGACCTAGCGGGACCATCACACACAGATATGCAGTATTTT.